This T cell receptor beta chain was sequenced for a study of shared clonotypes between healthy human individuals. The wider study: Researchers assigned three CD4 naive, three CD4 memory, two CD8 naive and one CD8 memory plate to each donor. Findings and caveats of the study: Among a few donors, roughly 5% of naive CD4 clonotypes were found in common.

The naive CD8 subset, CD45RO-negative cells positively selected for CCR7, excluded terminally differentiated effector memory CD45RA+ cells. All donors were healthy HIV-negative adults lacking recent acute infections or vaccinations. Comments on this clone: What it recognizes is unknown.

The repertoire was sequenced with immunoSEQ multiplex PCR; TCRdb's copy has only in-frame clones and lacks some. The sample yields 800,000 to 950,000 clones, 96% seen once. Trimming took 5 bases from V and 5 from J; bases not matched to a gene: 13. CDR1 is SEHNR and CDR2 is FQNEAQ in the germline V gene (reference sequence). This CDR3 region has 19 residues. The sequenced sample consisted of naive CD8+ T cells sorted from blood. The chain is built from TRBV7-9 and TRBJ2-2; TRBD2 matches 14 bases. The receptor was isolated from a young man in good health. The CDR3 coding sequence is TGTGCCAGCAGCCCCTCCACGGGACTAGCGGGAGTAGGGACCGGGGAGCTGTTTTTT. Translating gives CASSPSTGLAGVGTGELFF.